The 4 T cell receptor beta chains in this list originate from one sample, sequenced in a study of CD8+CD57+ T cells in acquired aplastic anemia. CDR3 and TCR beta VDJ profiling relied on genomic DNA as the template. One entry per CDR3 protein results from TCRdb running MiXCR on the reads. The sample yields more than 150,000 distinct CDR3 sequences, about half seen once. Patients chosen for sequencing had CD8+CD57+ cells that had expanded, as shown by flow cytometry. The sample taken for sequencing was sorted CD4+, CD8+, or CD8+CD57+ T cells (not recorded which) from PBMCs. The receptor source for this set is a human donor with aplastic anemia.

This sequence joins TRBV5-1 and TRBJ2-2, with D tentatively TRBD2 (6 bases). This CDR3 is 15 amino acids long. The V gene lost 1 base and the J gene lost 5 bases, with 12 bases spanning the gap. Per germline, CDR1 SGHRS and CDR2 YFSETQ. The CDR3 DNA reads TGCGCCAGCAGCTTGTTAGCGGACGGAACCGGGGAGCTGTTTTTT. This encodes CASSLLADGTGELFF.

Remarks on this clonotype: This may stem from a read error, because a much larger clone lies one nucleotide away. The chain has TRBV19 and TRBJ2-1; 7 bases are shared with TRBD2. The CDR3 runs to 18 residues. The V segment lost 6 bases and the J segment 9 bases; nucleotides outside the gene matches: 23. CDR1 and CDR2 (germline): LNHDA, SQIVND (reference sequence). This CDR3 reads CASSLSIGSLADRFEQFF. The DNA of the CDR3 is TGTGCCAGTAGCTTAAGTATAGGTTCCCTAGCGGATCGGTTTGAGCAGTTCTTC. Complete variable domain (other parts from reference TRBV19 and TRBJ2-1): DGGITQSPKYLFRKEGQNVTLSCEQNLNHDAMYWYRQDPGQGLRLIYYSQIVNDFQKGDIAEGYSVSREKKESFPLTVTSAQKNPTAFYLCASSLSIGSLADRFEQFFGPGTRLTVL.

This chain links TRBV2 with TRBJ2-2, with 9 bases lining up with TRBD1. The CDR3 spans 13 residues. Germline CDR1 SNHLY, CDR2 FYNNEI. V lost 10 bases to trimming and J lost 4 bases; unmatched junction nucleotides: 4. This CDR3 is CATRTGATGELFF. DNA of the CDR3: TGTGCCACCAGGACAGGGGCCACCGGGGAGCTGTTTTTT.

The chain is built from TRBV2 and TRBJ2-2, with TRBD1 matching 11 bases. This CDR3 contains 15 residues. With 6 bases clipped from V and 5 bases from J, the junction kept 5 bases outside the gene matches. Looked up from germline, CDR1 is SNHLY and CDR2 is FYNNEI. The CDR3 DNA sequence: TGTGCCAGCAGGGGGACAGGGGGGAGTACCGGGGAGCTGTTTTTT. Translation: CASRGTGGSTGELFF. Filled out from reference TRBV2 and TRBJ2-2, the complete variable domain reads EPEVTQTPSHQVTQMGQEVILRCVPISNHLYFYWYRQILGQKVEFLVSFYNNEISEKSEIFDDQFSVERPDGSNFTLKIRSTKLEDSAMYFCASRGTGGSTGELFFGEGSRLTVL.